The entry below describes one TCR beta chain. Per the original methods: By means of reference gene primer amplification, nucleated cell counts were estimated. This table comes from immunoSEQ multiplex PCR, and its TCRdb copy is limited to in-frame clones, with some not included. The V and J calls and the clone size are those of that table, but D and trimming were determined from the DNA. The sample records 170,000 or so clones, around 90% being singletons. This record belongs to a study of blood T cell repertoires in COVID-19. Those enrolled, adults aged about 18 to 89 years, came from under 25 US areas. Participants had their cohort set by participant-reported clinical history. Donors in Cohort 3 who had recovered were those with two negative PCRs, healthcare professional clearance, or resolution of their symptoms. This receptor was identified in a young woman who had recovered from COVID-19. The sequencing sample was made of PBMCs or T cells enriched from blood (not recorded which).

In DNA form, the CDR3 reads TGTGCCAGCAGCTCCGGACAGGGCTCTGGAAACACCATATATTTT. This sequence encodes CASSSGQGSGNTIYF. This chain connects TRBV7-6 to TRBJ1-3; 8 positions match TRBD1. CDR1 and CDR2 (germline): SGHVS, FNYEAQ. The V and J ends lost 4 bases and 0 bases, in that order; junction bases with no gene match: 2. This CDR3 spans 15 amino acids.